The rows below give T cell receptor beta chains drawn from one sample of a study of T cell repertoires in cytomegalovirus infection. TCRdb used MiXCR to reprocess the reads, holding one entry per CDR3 protein. This sample carries tens of thousands of distinct CDR3 sequences, 20% of them seen once, and the ten largest clones take about 66%. What these receptors recognize is not known. Specimen: CD8+ T cells from cultured PBMCs, collected from culture after CMV antigen stimulation. The receptor set was obtained from a human donor in good health (CMV status not recorded). Some clones in this sample may be carry-over from other donors' samples. The CDR3 runs from the conserved cysteine through the conserved F or W. Each record gives: V gene, CDR3 length, D gene, clone size, J gene, CDR3 protein, CDR3 DNA. A D gene is named only where the DNA matches it firmly. The size field is filled for only some rows; it gives once, few, many or a size class.

v_call: TRBV7-3; cdr3_length: 15; d_call: -; clone_size: few; j_call: TRBJ1-3; cdr3_aa: CASSLLPSSGNTIYF; cdr3_nt: TGTGCCAGCAGCTTATTACCGAGCTCTGGAAACACCATATATTTT
v_call: TRBV7-2; cdr3_length: 19; d_call: TRBD2; clone_size: few; j_call: TRBJ2-2; cdr3_aa: CASSSAPSGGARSTGELFF; cdr3_nt: TGTGCCAGCAGCTCAGCACCTAGCGGGGGGGCACGAAGCACCGGGGAGCTGTTTTTT
v_call: TRBV15; cdr3_length: 13; d_call: -; clone_size: few; j_call: TRBJ1-2; cdr3_aa: CATSHVVDYGYTF; cdr3_nt: TGTGCCACCTCCCACGTGGTGGACTATGGCTACACCTTC
v_call: TRBV7-9; cdr3_length: 14; d_call: -; clone_size: -; j_call: TRBJ2-7; cdr3_aa: CASSGGPSSYEQYF; cdr3_nt: TGTGCCAGCAGCGGCGGGCCGAGCTCCTACGAGCAGTACTTC
v_call: TRBV5-1; cdr3_length: 14; d_call: -; clone_size: few; j_call: TRBJ1-1; cdr3_aa: CASSSAFSNTEAFF; cdr3_nt: TGCGCCAGCAGCTCCGCTTTCTCGAACACTGAAGCTTTCTTT
v_call: TRBV7-2; cdr3_length: 19; d_call: TRBD2; clone_size: few; j_call: TRBJ2-1; cdr3_aa: CASSLGWTSGFRSYNEQFF; cdr3_nt: TGTGCCAGCAGCTTAGGATGGACTAGCGGGTTTCGCTCCTACAATGAGCAGTTCTTC
v_call: TRBV4-2; cdr3_length: 17; d_call: -; clone_size: -; j_call: TRBJ1-6; cdr3_aa: CASSQRGWGRDNSPLHF; cdr3_nt: TGTGCCAGCAGCCAACGCGGTTGGGGCCGGGATAATTCACCCCTCCACTTT
v_call: TRBV7-6; cdr3_length: 16; d_call: -; clone_size: -; j_call: TRBJ2-3; cdr3_aa: CASSLGRGAHTDTQYF; cdr3_nt: TGTGCCAGCAGCTTAGGCAGGGGTGCGCACACAGATACGCAGTATTTT
v_call: TRBV6-1; cdr3_length: 13; d_call: TRBD1; clone_size: few; j_call: TRBJ1-6; cdr3_aa: CAIPGTGASPLHF; cdr3_nt: TGTGCCATCCCCGGGACAGGGGCTTCACCCCTCCACTTT
v_call: TRBV7-6; cdr3_length: 16; d_call: TRBD1; clone_size: -; j_call: TRBJ2-3; cdr3_aa: CASSPGTGGPTDTQYF; cdr3_nt: TGTGCCAGCAGCCCCGGGACAGGGGGCCCCACAGATACGCAGTATTTT